These T cell receptor beta chains were read from a single sample in a study of cytomegalovirus exposure and HLA in healthy donors. Using immunoSEQ multiplex PCR, the repertoire was profiled, and TCRdb retains in-frame clones only, with some absent. This table has 250,000 to 350,000 clones, approximately 88% appearing once. The sequenced material came from PBMCs. The origin of the receptors is a young woman in good health and CMV-seronegative. The CDR3 runs from the conserved cysteine through the conserved F or W. Each record gives: J gene, D gene, clone size, V gene, CDR3 protein, CDR3 DNA. D genes are given only for firm matches. Size is omitted from some rows. Given values are once, few, many or a class for expanded clones.

>TRBJ1-2|NA|NA|TRBV28
CASRIRGDYGYTF
TGTGCCAGCAGGATAAGGGGTGATTATGGCTACACCTTC
>TRBJ1-5|NA|NA|TRBV27
CASSLSPLEKPQHF
TGTGCCAGCAGTTTATCCCCACTAGAAAAGCCCCAGCATTTT
>TRBJ2-1|NA|few|TRBV7-2
CASSPNLADEQFF
TGTGCCAGCAGCCCCAACTTAGCCGATGAGCAGTTCTTC
>TRBJ2-7|NA|NA|TRBV9
CASSAKANFYEQYF
TGTGCCAGCAGCGCCAAAGCCAATTTTTACGAGCAGTACTTC
>TRBJ1-6|NA|few|TRBV14
CASSSLGGDSPLHF
TGTGCCAGCAGCTCATTGGGTGGAGATTCACCCCTCCACTTT
>TRBJ1-3|NA|NA|TRBV13
CASRAWTNSGNTIYF
TGTGCCAGCAGGGCCTGGACAAACTCTGGAAACACCATATATTTT
>TRBJ1-2|NA|NA|TRBV28
CASSSPVQGYYGYTF
TGTGCCAGCAGTTCGCCGGTACAGGGCTACTATGGCTACACCTTC
>TRBJ2-7|TRBD1|NA|TRBV6-1
CASSGDRSYEQYF
TGTGCCAGCAGTGGGGACAGATCCTACGAGCAGTACTTC
>TRBJ2-1|TRBD1|NA|TRBV5-4
CASSLGQGPYNEQFF
TGTGCCAGCAGCCTTGGACAGGGGCCCTACAATGAGCAGTTCTTC
>TRBJ2-1|NA|NA|TRBV27
CASSPGPPSYNEQFF
TGTGCCAGCAGTCCAGGGCCCCCCTCCTACAATGAGCAGTTCTTC
>TRBJ1-5|NA|NA|TRBV27
CASSSSGEHQPQHF
TGTGCCAGCAGTTCTTCAGGGGAGCATCAGCCCCAGCATTTT
>TRBJ2-1|NA|NA|TRBV28
CASTKDTYNEQFF
TGTGCCAGCACCAAGGACACTTACAATGAGCAGTTCTTC
>TRBJ2-7|TRBD2|NA|TRBV6-1
CASSESSGSSYEQYF
TGTGCCAGCAGTGAATCTAGCGGAAGCTCCTACGAGCAGTACTTC
>TRBJ1-2|TRBD1|NA|TRBV9
CASSRPGTGHGYTF
TGTGCCAGCAGCCGTCCCGGGACAGGTCATGGCTACACCTTC
>TRBJ2-1|NA|NA|TRBV29-1
CSAVGDNEQFF
TGCAGCGCCGTAGGGGACAATGAGCAGTTCTTC
>TRBJ2-7|NA|NA|TRBV6-5
CASSPGSYEQYF
TGTGCCAGCAGTCCGGGCTCCTACGAGCAGTACTTC
>TRBJ2-1|TRBD2|NA|TRBV11-1
CASSPHLAGGIQNEQFF
TGTGCCAGCAGCCCCCACTTAGCGGGAGGGATACAAAATGAGCAGTTCTTC
>TRBJ2-5|TRBD2|NA|TRBV5-6
CASSSLTGGWKTQYF
TGTGCCAGCAGCTCCTTAACGGGGGGGTGGAAGACCCAGTACTTC
>TRBJ2-1|TRBD2|NA|TRBV27
CASSLIPGLVDEQFF
TGTGCCAGCAGTTTAATACCGGGACTAGTCGACGAGCAGTTCTTC
>TRBJ2-1|TRBD1|once|TRBV14
CASSHRDRGINNEQFF
TGTGCCAGCAGCCACCGGGACAGGGGGATCAACAATGAGCAGTTCTTC
>TRBJ2-3|TRBD2|NA|TRBV4-3
CASSQESRLGGSTTDTQYF
TGCGCCAGCAGCCAAGAATCCCGGCTCGGCGGGAGTACGACAGATACGCAGTATTTT
>TRBJ2-7|TRBD1|NA|TRBV4-1
CASSQVPGQGLYEQYF
TGCGCCAGCAGCCAAGTACCGGGACAGGGACTCTACGAGCAGTACTTC
>TRBJ2-3|TRBD1|NA|TRBV18
CASSPTGVGTDTQYF
TGTGCCAGCTCACCGACAGGGGTCGGCACAGATACGCAGTATTTT
>TRBJ2-1|NA|NA|TRBV5-1
CASSLVTPSSYNEQFF
TGCGCCAGCAGCTTGGTTACCCCGAGCTCCTACAATGAGCAGTTCTTC
>TRBJ2-5|TRBD2|NA|TRBV27
CASSLTSGRPQETQYF
TGTGCCAGCAGTTTGACTAGCGGGAGGCCTCAAGAGACCCAGTACTTC
>TRBJ2-1|NA|NA|TRBV10-1
CASSEAWGAQSEQFF
TGCGCCAGCAGTGAAGCTTGGGGCGCGCAGAGTGAGCAGTTCTTC
>TRBJ1-6|TRBD1|NA|TRBV18
CASSRGTGGPYNSPLHF
TGTGCCAGCTCACGAGGAACAGGGGGCCCCTATAATTCACCCCTCCACTTT
>TRBJ2-7|NA|NA|TRBV4-3
CASSQDVGRSNEQYF
TGCGCCAGCAGCCAAGATGTGGGCCGCTCGAACGAGCAGTACTTC
>TRBJ2-1|TRBD2|NA|TRBV5-6
CASSFFISSGSSYNEQFF
TGTGCCAGCAGCTTCTTTATCTCTAGCGGGAGCTCCTACAATGAGCAGTTCTTC
>TRBJ1-1|NA|NA|TRBV7-2
CASSPRAVGGSGNTEAFF
TGTGCCAGCAGCCCCAGGGCGGTGGGGGGTTCTGGGAACACTGAAGCTTTCTTT
>TRBJ2-7|TRBD1|NA|TRBV28
CASSSGTEFYEQYF
TGTGCCAGCAGTTCCGGGACAGAGTTCTACGAGCAGTACTTC
>TRBJ1-3|NA|NA|TRBV4-2
CASSQEVGVSRAGNTIYF
TGTGCCAGCAGCCAAGAAGTAGGGGTCAGCCGAGCTGGAAACACCATATATTTT
>TRBJ2-6|NA|NA|TRBV27
CASKSWSSGANVLTF
TGTGCCAGCAAAAGTTGGAGCTCTGGGGCCAACGTCCTGACTTTC
>TRBJ1-5|TRBD1|NA|TRBV5-6
CASSFFRIDRGNQPQHF
TGTGCCAGCAGCTTTTTCCGAATTGACAGGGGAAATCAGCCCCAGCATTTT
>TRBJ2-7|TRBD2|NA|TRBV6-5
CASKRRTSGYEQYF
TGTGCCAGCAAACGAAGGACTAGCGGCTACGAGCAGTACTTC
>TRBJ1-1|NA|NA|TRBV7-2
CASSLGGANTEAFF
TGTGCCAGCAGCTTAGGCGGGGCGAACACTGAAGCTTTCTTT
>TRBJ2-1|TRBD2|NA|TRBV6-1
CASSRTSFGNEQFF
TGTGCCAGCAGCAGGACTAGCTTCGGCAATGAGCAGTTCTTC
>TRBJ1-5|TRBD1|NA|TRBV15
CATSTTGGYNQPQHF
TGTGCCACCAGCACCACAGGGGGCTACAATCAGCCCCAGCATTTT
>TRBJ1-6|TRBD1|once|TRBV27
CASSWGTGFDSPLHF
TGTGCCAGCAGTTGGGGGACAGGTTTCGATTCACCCCTCCACTTT
>TRBJ2-3|NA|NA|TRBV13
CASSLGGTDTQYF
TGTGCCAGCAGCCTCGGGGGAACAGATACGCAGTATTTT
>TRBJ2-1|NA|NA|TRBV7-8
CASTLQEAGQQFF
TGTGCCAGCACCTTACAGGAAGCCGGCCAGCAGTTCTTC
>TRBJ2-1|TRBD2|NA|TRBV15
CATSRDLRRDYFFF
TGTGCCACCAGCAGAGATCTTCGCCGGGACTATTTTTTCTTC
>TRBJ1-1|NA|NA|TRBV9
CASSPTGSPEAFF
TGTGCCAGCAGTCCTACAGGGAGTCCTGAAGCTTTCTTT
>TRBJ1-2|NA|few|TRBV6-5
CASSYKLNYGYTF
TGTGCCAGCAGTTACAAGCTAAACTATGGCTACACCTTC
>TRBJ1-6|TRBD1|NA|TRBV11-1
CASSTDRGSPLHF
TGTGCCAGCAGCACTGACAGGGGCTCACCCCTCCACTTT
>TRBJ1-3|TRBD1|NA|TRBV2
CASSRQGTIQGNTIYF
TGTGCCAGCAGTCGACAGGGGACCATACAGGGAAACACCATATATTTT
>TRBJ2-2|NA|NA|TRBV12-5
CASGLADHTGELFF
TGTGCTAGTGGTTTGGCAGATCACACCGGGGAGCTGTTTTTT
>TRBJ2-3|NA|NA|TRBV7-9
CASSPLHVQATDTQYF
TGTGCCAGCAGCCCCCTACACGTGCAGGCGACAGATACGCAGTATTTT
>TRBJ2-2|NA|NA|TRBV9
CASSVHVKPGTGELFF
TGTGCCAGCAGCGTCCACGTGAAACCGGGCACCGGGGAGCTGTTTTTT